The clone carrying this TCR beta chain was counted at least ten times. This sample is drawn from a study of T cell repertoires in cytomegalovirus infection. The V gene's germline CDR1 is SGHTA and CDR2 FQGNSA. V lost 5 bases and J lost 15, with 11 bases in between. The CDR3 is 11 amino acids. Each CDR3 protein gets one entry after TCRdb re-called the reads with MiXCR. Of 150,000 or so distinct CDR3 sequences in the sample, around 22% were seen once. The material sequenced was PBMCs. This chain links TRBV7-2 with TRBJ1-6; D not resolved. The sequence was obtained from a human donor in good health (CMV status not recorded). Some clones in this sample may be carry-over from other donors' samples. CDR3 in amino acids: CASSTSAHLHF. In nucleotides, the CDR3 is TGTGCCAGCAGCACAAGCGCGCACCTCCACTTT.